The T cell receptor beta chain described here comes from a study of Ad26.COV2.S vaccination and SARS-CoV-2 variants. Study information: Intramuscularly, Ad26.COV2.S was given either once or twice, 56 days apart.

Treatment indicated: some 20 received Ad26.COV2.S at low or high dose, single or two shots; a few received placebo; per-sample allocation not given. Day 63 after the first vaccine or placebo injection was the time point for sampling. Ad26 vector vaccine expressed Wuhan-strain SARS-CoV-2 spike. Sequencing used immunoSEQ multiplex PCR; TCRdb keeps in-frame clones, though not all of them. The data contain about 350,000 clones, about 87% of them singletons. Germline V gene lookup returns CDR1 KGHDR and CDR2 SFDVKD. Trimming removed 3 bases at V and 4 bases at J, with 14 bases between. The CDR3 loop spans 15 amino acids. Turning to this clone: Its target is not known.

Overall study results and limits: With respect to non-spike TCR breadth, vaccine and placebo recipients were similar.

Sequencing used peripheral blood, obtained in a trial of Ad26.COV2.S vaccine versus placebo. This chain joins TRBV24-1 and TRBJ2-5, with no clear D. This clonotype was obtained from a person aged 18-65 years who received the Ad26.COV2.S COVID-19 vaccine or a placebo. The CDR3 sequence is CATSDLHAGIETQYF. CDR3 coding DNA: TGTGCCACCAGTGATCTCCACGCTGGTATAGAGACCCAGTACTTC.